Following are 13 T cell receptor beta chains from one sample sequenced in a study of cytomegalovirus exposure and HLA in healthy donors. The primer mix had 60 Vbeta and 13 Jbeta primers. The table came from immunoSEQ multiplex PCR; TCRdb's copy has only in-frame clones and leaves some out. The sample totals some 53,000 clones. The sequenced material came from PBMCs. Receptor source: a woman in her sixties in good health and CMV-seropositive.

This chain joins TRBV5-1 and TRBJ2-7; 7 positions match TRBD1. The CDR3 length is 14 residues. V dropped 0 bases and J dropped 6; count of bases not matched to a gene: 6. The germline gives CDR1 SGHRS, CDR2 YFSETQ. CDR3 in DNA: TGCGCCAGCAGCTTGGCCCAAACAGGGGCCGAGCAGTACTTC. This encodes CASSLAQTGAEQYF.

The chain couples TRBV6-1 to TRBJ2-7; unclear D gene. The V gene lost 3 bases and the J gene lost 6 bases, with 15 bases spanning the gap. CDR1 is MNHNS, CDR2 SASEGT, per germline. The CDR3 length is 14 residues. The CDR3 sequence is CASSEVRPGLEQYF. As DNA, the CDR3 is TGTGCCAGCAGTGAGGTGCGCCCAGGTCTCGAGCAGTACTTC.

The chain links TRBV10-3 to TRBJ2-7; 14 bases agree with TRBD2. This CDR3 contains 15 residues. CDR1 and CDR2 from the germline V gene are ENHRY and SYGVKD. Trimming took 2 bases from V and 6 from J; bases not matched to a gene: 3. The DNA for the CDR3 is TGTGCCATCAGTGAGGGGACTAGCGGGAGTCTCGAGCAGTACTTC. It translates to CAISEGTSGSLEQYF.

This sequence joins TRBV5-1 and TRBJ2-2; 9 nucleotides line up with TRBD1. The J segment lost 3 bases and the V segment lost 5 bases, leaving 5 bases of the junction unmatched. This CDR3 has 15 amino acids. Germline V gene data show CDR1 as SGHRS and CDR2 as YFSETQ. The CDR3 sequence: CASRQTGGDTGELFF. CDR3 coding DNA: TGCGCCAGCAGGCAGACAGGGGGGGACACCGGGGAGCTGTTTTTT.

This chain connects TRBV7-9 to TRBJ2-7, with D hard to call. Germline assignment: CDR1 SEHNR and CDR2 FQNEAQ (reference sequence). Trimming removed 1 base at V and 5 bases at J, with 12 bases between. CDR3 length equals 14 residues. The CDR3 spells CASSLGLSVDEQYF. The CDR3 region has the DNA TGTGCCAGCAGCTTAGGTCTCAGCGTTGACGAGCAGTACTTC.

The rearrangement uses TRBV2 and TRBJ1-3; possible D gene TRBD1, 6 bases. V was cut by 3 bases and J by 4 bases, with 16 bases left in between. The germline V gene encodes CDR1 SNHLY and CDR2 FYNNEI. This CDR3 comprises 16 residues. The CDR3 nucleotides read TGTGCCAGCAGTGAGGGACGGACAGCTGTGGGAAACACCATATATTTT. The encoded protein is CASSEGRTAVGNTIYF.

The chain employs TRBV19 and TRBJ2-1, with TRBD2 matching over 11 bases. CDR1 LNHDA and CDR2 SQIVND come from the germline V gene (reference sequence). The J segment lost 0 bases and the V segment lost 6 bases, leaving 4 bases of the junction unmatched. The CDR3 covers 16 residues. CDR3 sequence (DNA): TGTGCCAGTAGGGCACTAGCGGGGGACTCCTACAATGAGCAGTTCTTC. This translates into CASRALAGDSYNEQFF.

This chain links TRBV5-6 with TRBJ2-2; weak D call: TRBD1 (6 bases). The CDR3 is 14 amino acids. Germline loops: CDR1 SGHDT, CDR2 YYEEEE. V was pared by 4 bases and J by 4 bases, with 11 bases between. Written as DNA, the CDR3 is TGTGCCAGCAGCCAGGGACACCTCACCGGGGAGCTGTTTTTT. This codes for CASSQGHLTGELFF.

This chain links TRBV19 with TRBJ1-3; TRBD1 matches at 8 bases. After removal of 4 bases from V and 5 bases from J, the junction contained 7 bases not matched to a gene. Germline V gene lookup returns CDR1 LNHDA and CDR2 SQIVND (reference sequence). The CDR3 consists of 15 residues. CDR3: CASSTSRQGRNTIYF. The CDR3 nucleotides are TGTGCCAGTAGTACATCCCGACAGGGGAGAAACACCATATATTTT.

This chain links TRBV7-8 with TRBJ2-1; D remains ambiguous. The CDR3 loop spans 15 amino acids. Per germline, CDR1 SGHVS and CDR2 FQNEAQ. Between the trimmed V and J ends, which lost 5 bases and 3 bases, there was a span of 14 bases. In DNA, the CDR3 is TGTGCCAGCAGCCCCTCTAGTTACCGCTACAATGAGCAGTTCTTC. Residues: CASSPSSYRYNEQFF.

This rearrangement joins TRBV10-3 to TRBJ2-7, with TRBD1 matching 7 bases. Germline lookup yields CDR1 ENHRY and CDR2 SYGVKD. The CDR3 consists of 13 residues. The ends lost 7 bases at V and 2 bases at J; junction bases unmatched: 5. The DNA of the CDR3 is TGTGCCATCAAGCAGACAGGGACCTACGAGCAGTACTTC. This sequence encodes CAIKQTGTYEQYF.

The J gene is TRBJ1-2, the V gene TRBV4-3; 9 bases agree with TRBD1. The V gene's germline CDR1 is LGHNA and CDR2 YSLEER. After removal of 0 bases from V and 1 base from J, the junction contained 3 bases not matched to a gene. The CDR3 sequence is 16 residues long. The CDR3: CASSQETGGYNYGYTF. The DNA for the CDR3 is TGCGCCAGCAGCCAAGAAACAGGGGGCTATAACTATGGCTACACCTTC.

The rearrangement uses TRBV13 and TRBJ1-5; D is unresolved. The V end lost 2 bases, the J end lost 9 bases, and 11 bases lay between the germline ends. The germline V gene has CDR1 PRHDT and CDR2 FYEKMQ (reference sequence). CDR3 length: 13 amino acids. For the CDR3, the DNA is TGTGCCAGCAGCTTATGGGCTGTTTGGCCCCAGCATTTT. It yields the protein CASSLWAVWPQHF.